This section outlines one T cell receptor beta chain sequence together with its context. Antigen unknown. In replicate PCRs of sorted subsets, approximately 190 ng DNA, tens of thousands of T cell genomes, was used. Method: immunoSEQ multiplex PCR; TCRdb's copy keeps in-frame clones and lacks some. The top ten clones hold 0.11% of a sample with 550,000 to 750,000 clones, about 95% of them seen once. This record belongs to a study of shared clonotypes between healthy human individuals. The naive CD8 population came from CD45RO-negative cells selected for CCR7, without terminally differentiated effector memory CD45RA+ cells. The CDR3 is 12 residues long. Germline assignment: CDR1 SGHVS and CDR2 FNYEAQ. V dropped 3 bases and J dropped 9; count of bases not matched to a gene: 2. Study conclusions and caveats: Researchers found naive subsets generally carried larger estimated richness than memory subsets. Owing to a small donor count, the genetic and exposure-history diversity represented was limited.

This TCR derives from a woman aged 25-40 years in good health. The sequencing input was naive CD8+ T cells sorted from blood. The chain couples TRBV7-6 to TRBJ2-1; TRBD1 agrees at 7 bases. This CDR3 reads CASSFTGVEQFF. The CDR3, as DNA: TGTGCCAGCAGCTTCACAGGGGTTGAGCAGTTCTTC.